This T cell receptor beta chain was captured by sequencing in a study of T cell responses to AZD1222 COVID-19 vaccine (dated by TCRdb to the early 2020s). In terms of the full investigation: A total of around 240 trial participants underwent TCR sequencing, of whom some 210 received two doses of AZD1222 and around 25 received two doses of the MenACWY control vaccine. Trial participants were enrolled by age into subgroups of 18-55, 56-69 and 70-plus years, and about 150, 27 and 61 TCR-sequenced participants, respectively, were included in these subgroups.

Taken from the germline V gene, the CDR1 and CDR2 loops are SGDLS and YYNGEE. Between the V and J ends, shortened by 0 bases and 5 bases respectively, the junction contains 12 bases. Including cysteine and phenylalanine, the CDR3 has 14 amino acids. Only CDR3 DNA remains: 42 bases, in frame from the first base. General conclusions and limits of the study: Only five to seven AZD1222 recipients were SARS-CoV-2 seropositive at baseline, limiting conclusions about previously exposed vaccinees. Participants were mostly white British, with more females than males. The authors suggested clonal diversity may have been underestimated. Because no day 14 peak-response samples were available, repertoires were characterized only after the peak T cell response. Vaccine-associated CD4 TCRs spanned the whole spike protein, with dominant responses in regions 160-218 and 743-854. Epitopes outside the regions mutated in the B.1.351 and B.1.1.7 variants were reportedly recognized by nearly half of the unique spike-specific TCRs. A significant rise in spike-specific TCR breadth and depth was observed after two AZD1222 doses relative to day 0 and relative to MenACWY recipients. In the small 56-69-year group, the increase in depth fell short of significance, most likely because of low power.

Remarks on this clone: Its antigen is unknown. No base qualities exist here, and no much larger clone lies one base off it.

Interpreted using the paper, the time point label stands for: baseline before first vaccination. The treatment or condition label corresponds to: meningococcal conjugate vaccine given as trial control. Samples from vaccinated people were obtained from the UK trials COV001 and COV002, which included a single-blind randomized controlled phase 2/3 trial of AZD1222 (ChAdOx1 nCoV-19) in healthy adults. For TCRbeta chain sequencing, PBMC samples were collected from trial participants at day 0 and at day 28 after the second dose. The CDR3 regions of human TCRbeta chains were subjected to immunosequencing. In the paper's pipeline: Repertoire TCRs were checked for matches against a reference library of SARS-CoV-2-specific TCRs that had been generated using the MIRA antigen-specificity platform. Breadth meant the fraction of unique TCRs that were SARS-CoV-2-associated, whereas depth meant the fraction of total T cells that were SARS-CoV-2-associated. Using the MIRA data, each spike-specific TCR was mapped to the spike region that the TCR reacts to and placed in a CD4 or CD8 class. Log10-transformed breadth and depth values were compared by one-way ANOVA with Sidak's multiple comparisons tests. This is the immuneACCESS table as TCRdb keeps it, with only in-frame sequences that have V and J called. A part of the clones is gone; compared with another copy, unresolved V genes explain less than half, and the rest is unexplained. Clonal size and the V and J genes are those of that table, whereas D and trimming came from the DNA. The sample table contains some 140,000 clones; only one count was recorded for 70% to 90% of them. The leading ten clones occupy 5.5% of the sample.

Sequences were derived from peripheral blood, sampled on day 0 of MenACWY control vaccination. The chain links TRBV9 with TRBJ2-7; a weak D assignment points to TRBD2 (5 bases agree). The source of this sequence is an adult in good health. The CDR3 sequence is CASSVAGLGDEQYF. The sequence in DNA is TGTGCCAGCAGCGTAGCCGGTCTCGGGGACGAGCAGTACTTC.